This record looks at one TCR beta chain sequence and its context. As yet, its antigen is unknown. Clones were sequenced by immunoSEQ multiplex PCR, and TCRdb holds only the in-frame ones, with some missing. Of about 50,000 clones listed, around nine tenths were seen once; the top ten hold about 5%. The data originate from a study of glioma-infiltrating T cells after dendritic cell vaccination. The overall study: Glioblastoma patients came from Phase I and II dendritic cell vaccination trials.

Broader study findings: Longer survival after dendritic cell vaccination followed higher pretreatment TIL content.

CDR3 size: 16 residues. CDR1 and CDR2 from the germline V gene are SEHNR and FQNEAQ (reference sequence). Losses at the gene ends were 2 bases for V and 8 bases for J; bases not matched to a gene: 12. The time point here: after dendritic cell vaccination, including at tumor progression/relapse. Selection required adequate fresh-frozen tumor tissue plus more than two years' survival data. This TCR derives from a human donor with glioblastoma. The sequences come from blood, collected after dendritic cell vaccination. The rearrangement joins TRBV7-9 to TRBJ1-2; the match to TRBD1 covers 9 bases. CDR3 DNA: TGTGCCAGCAGCTTATCCGGACAGGGGATGCTACGCGGCTACACCTTC. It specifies CASSLSGQGMLRGYTF.